The 8 T cell receptor beta chains below come from one sample, sequenced in a study of T cells in Graves' hyperthyroidism and ophthalmopathy. Researchers took RNA transcripts and amplified the TCR beta CDR3 regions from them. HTBI primers were used for first-round RT-PCR of the TCR CDR3. TCRdb used MiXCR to reprocess the multiplex PCR reads, holding one entry per CDR3 protein. The sample consists of some 440,000 distinct CDR3 sequences, around 14% of them appearing once. The sequencing sample was made of blood. The receptor source for this set is a woman aged 18-30 years with Graves' hyperthyroidism.

This clonotype has a count of ten or more. The V gene is TRBV6-5, the J gene TRBJ1-2, with D uncertain. Trimming took 1 base from V and 3 from J, leaving 12 bases between them. Germline loops: CDR1 MNHEY, CDR2 SVGAGI. The CDR3 covers 15 residues. In DNA, the CDR3 is TGTGCCAGCAGTTACTTCCGCGGTGGAGACTATGGCTACACCTTC. Protein: CASSYFRGGDYGYTF.

This clonotype was seen many times. This sequence joins TRBV5-6 and TRBJ1-1, with D possibly being TRBD1 (5 bases). The ends were cut back, 4 bases at V and 4 bases at J, with 8 bases in the middle. This CDR3 contains 12 residues. Germline-derived CDR1 and CDR2 are SGHDT and YYEEEE. CDR3 sequence: CASSKGRTEAFF. As DNA, the CDR3 is TGTGCCAGCAGCAAGGGACGCACTGAAGCTTTCTTT. Full variable domain (outside the CDR3, taken from reference TRBV5-6 and TRBJ1-1): DAGVTQSPTHLIKTRGQQVTLRCSPKSGHDTVSWYQQALGQGPQFIFQYYEEEERQRGNFPDRFSGHQFPNYSSELNVNALLLGDSALYLCASSKGRTEAFFGQGTRLTVV.

This clonotype was picked up many times. V usage is TRBV7-3 and J usage is TRBJ2-1; 12 positions match TRBD2. The germline gives CDR1 SGHTA, CDR2 FQGTGA. This CDR3 has 15 residues. V gave up 5 bases and J gave up 6 bases; unmatched junction bases: 5. This CDR3 reads CASSPGLAGPNEQFF. The DNA of the CDR3 is TGTGCCAGCAGCCCGGGACTAGCGGGCCCCAATGAGCAGTTCTTC.

This clonotype was observed many times. The chain employs TRBV7-3 and TRBJ2-1; 15 nucleotides agree with TRBD2. J lost 4 bases, V lost 5 bases, and 3 bases had no gene match. Germline assignment: CDR1 SGHTA and CDR2 FQGTGA. This CDR3 has 16 residues. The CDR3 DNA reads as TGTGCCAGCAGCCCCGGGACTAGCGGGAGGTACAATGAGCAGTTCTTC. Protein: CASSPGTSGRYNEQFF.

This chain links TRBV3-1 with TRBJ2-7; the D gene could be TRBD1 or TRBD2 (6 bases each). Germline lookup yields CDR1 LGHDT and CDR2 YNNKEL (reference sequence). The CDR3 runs 15 residues. Trimming removed 3 bases from V and 2 bases from J, with 14 bases in between. The CDR3, as DNA: TGTGCCAGCAGCCACAGGGGAGGAGGGACCTACGAGCAGTACTTC. Encoded protein: CASSHRGGGTYEQYF.

This clonotype was observed at least ten times. This chain joins TRBV6-2 or TRBV6-3 and TRBJ2-7; possibly TRBD1 for D (5 bases). Deletions cut 0 bases from V and 3 bases from J, with 9 bases between. The germline V gene has CDR1 MNHEY and CDR2 SVGEGT. The CDR3 consists of 14 residues. The CDR3 region has the DNA TGTGCCAGCAGTTACTCTAGACAGATCTACGAGCAGTACTTC. Protein: CASSYSRQIYEQYF.

This clonotype was counted ten times or more. V is TRBV2 and J is TRBJ1-3, with 7 bases lining up with TRBD1. V shed 0 bases, J shed 4 bases, and the junction held 6 bases outside the gene matches. The CDR3 length is 16 residues. The germline gives CDR1 SNHLY, CDR2 FYNNEI. CDR3 in DNA: TGTGCCAGCAGTGAAGCTCACAGGGGCTTCGGAAACACCATATATTTT. It yields the protein CASSEAHRGFGNTIYF. The variable domain in full, completed from reference TRBV2 and TRBJ1-3, reads EPEVTQTPSHQVTQMGQEVILRCVPISNHLYFYWYRQILGQKVEFLVSFYNNEISEKSEIFDDQFSVERPDGSNFTLKIRSTKLEDSAMYFCASSEAHRGFGNTIYFGEGSWLTVV.

The rearrangement joins TRBV6-1 to TRBJ2-7, with TRBD2 identical over 9 bases. The germline V gene has CDR1 MNHNS and CDR2 SASEGT. The CDR3 consists of 13 residues. The V gene end was trimmed by 6 bases and the J gene end by 2 bases; junction bases not matched to a gene: 2. CDR3 in DNA: TGTGCCAGCAGAGCGGGGGGAACCTACGAGCAGTACTTC. It is translated as CASRAGGTYEQYF.